Shown below are 27 T cell receptor beta chains from a single sample sequenced in a study of blood T cell repertoires in COVID-19. Profiled with immunoSEQ multiplex PCR; TCRdb holds only in-frame clones, not every one. This sample has 110,000 to 150,000 clones, with over 70% found just once. Sequencing was performed on peripheral blood. The receptors derive from a human donor in a cohort sampled during active COVID-19.

The chain is built from TRBV7-2 and TRBJ2-5, with D unclear. Germline V gene sequence: CDR1 SGHTA, CDR2 FQGNSA. V was trimmed by 5 bases and J by 2 bases, leaving 12 bases between them. The CDR3 extends over 14 amino acids. This CDR3 is CASSPRSFQETQYF. CDR3 DNA: TGTGCCAGCAGCCCGCGGAGTTTTCAAGAGACCCAGTACTTC.

J is TRBJ2-3 and V is TRBV9, with a possible D match to TRBD2 (6 bases). The CDR3 is 15 amino acids. Trimming cost V 0 bases and J 2 bases, with 10 bases left between them. Germline values: CDR1 SGDLS, CDR2 YYNGEE. This CDR3 is CASSVAGDSTDTQYF. For the CDR3, the DNA is TGTGCCAGCAGCGTAGCGGGGGATTCCACAGATACGCAGTATTTT.

The V and J genes are TRBV19 and TRBJ1-6, with TRBD1 matching over 9 bases. This CDR3 region has 17 residues. Unmatched junction bases numbered 9, after V lost 0 bases and J lost 9 bases. CDR1 is LNHDA and CDR2 is SQIVND in the germline V gene (reference sequence). CDR3 amino acids: CASSIDLRDRVGSPLHF. In DNA form, the CDR3 reads TGTGCCAGTAGTATAGATCTTAGGGACAGGGTCGGTTCACCCCTCCACTTT.

This chain connects TRBV5-8 to TRBJ2-7; 9 bases fit TRBD2. The ends lost 8 bases at V and 4 bases at J; junction bases unmatched: 10. This CDR3 is 14 amino acids long. Germline V lookup: CDR1 SGHTS, CDR2 YDEGEE. The CDR3 bases are TGTGCCAGTAGCCGCCTAGCGGGGCCATACGAGCAGTACGTC. This sequence encodes CASSRLAGPYEQYV.

The chain combines TRBV19 with TRBJ2-3, with 9 bases that match TRBD2. The CDR3 length is 15 residues. The V segment lost 5 bases and the J segment 2 bases; nucleotides outside the gene matches: 5. Per the germline V gene, CDR1 is LNHDA and CDR2 is SQIVND (reference sequence). The CDR3 region is CASSLLAGLTDTQYF. CDR3 in DNA: TGTGCCAGTAGTCTGCTAGCGGGGCTCACAGATACGCAGTATTTT.

J is TRBJ2-2 and V is TRBV20-1; 8 bases fit TRBD2. V lost 3 bases and J lost 4; bases outside the gene matches: 7. This CDR3 has 15 residues. Germline V gives CDR1 DFQATT, CDR2 SNEGSKA (reference sequence). Here the CDR3 reads CSASISGKGTGELFF. In nucleotides, the CDR3 is TGCAGTGCTAGTATTAGCGGGAAAGGCACCGGGGAGCTGTTTTTT.

The chain combines TRBV18 with TRBJ1-6, with TRBD1 matching 7 bases. The CDR3 covers 14 residues. The V gene's germline CDR1 is KGHSH and CDR2 LQKENI. Losses at the gene ends were 3 bases for V and 10 bases for J; bases not matched to a gene: 6. DNA of the CDR3: TGTGCCAGCTCACCGACAGGGAGTGGCTCACCCCTCCACTTT. Protein product: CASSPTGSGSPLHF.

The chain links TRBV7-8 to TRBJ2-7, with D uncertain. The CDR3 is 14 amino acids. CDR1 and CDR2 from the germline V gene are SGHVS and FQNEAQ. Trimming took 1 base from V and 1 from J, leaving 8 bases between them. Written as DNA, the CDR3 is TGTGCCAGCAGCTTAGTTTCGGTTTCCTACGAGCAGTACTTC. It yields the protein CASSLVSVSYEQYF.

This clone was seen just once. The J gene is TRBJ1-3, the V gene TRBV10-3; TRBD1 matches 8 bases. Germline values: CDR1 ENHRY, CDR2 SYGVKD. Losses at the gene ends were 6 bases for V and 0 bases for J; bases not matched to a gene: 7. The CDR3 sequence is 16 residues long. This chain's CDR3 is CAISRTGPDSGNTIYF. The DNA of the CDR3 is TGTGCCATCAGCCGGACAGGGCCCGACTCTGGAAACACCATATATTTT.

The chain employs TRBV6-5 and TRBJ2-7, with 11 positions matching TRBD1. Germline values: CDR1 MNHEY, CDR2 SVGAGI. CDR3 length: 15 amino acids. Losses at the gene ends were 6 bases for V and 4 bases for J; bases not matched to a gene: 8. The CDR3 here is CASRRTGGVEYEQYF. CDR3 DNA: TGTGCCAGCAGGCGGACAGGGGGCGTTGAATACGAGCAGTACTTC.

CDR3 coding DNA: TGTGCCAGTACCTCAGGGGGCGGGATATATGGCTACACCTTC. Translating it yields CASTSGGGIYGYTF. This rearrangement joins TRBV19 to TRBJ1-2; TRBD1 matches 8 bases. This CDR3 contains 14 residues. Germline V lookup: CDR1 LNHDA, CDR2 SQIVND (reference sequence). Unmatched junction bases numbered 9, after V lost 7 bases and J lost 5 bases. The whole variable domain, remainder taken from reference TRBV19 and TRBJ1-2, is DGGITQSPKYLFRKEGQNVTLSCEQNLNHDAMYWYRQDPGQGLRLIYYSQIVNDFQKGDIAEGYSVSREKKESFPLTVTSAQKNPTAFYLCASTSGGGIYGYTFGSGTRLTVV.

The rearrangement links TRBV21-1 to TRBJ1-2; the D call in the table, TRBD1, was not verified against the DNA. TRBV21-1 is a listed pseudogene. The CDR3 length is 13 residues. CDR3 amino acids: CASSKGRGWGYTF. The DNA of the CDR3 is TGTGCCAGCAGCAAGGGCAGGGGTTGGGGCTACACCTTC.

The V gene is TRBV7-2, the J gene TRBJ2-7; D is undetermined. Germline V gene lookup returns CDR1 SGHTA and CDR2 FQGNSA. The V end was cut by 1 base, the J end by 7 bases, with 17 bases between. The CDR3 runs to 15 residues. DNA for the CDR3: TGTGCCAGCAGCTTAGATCCAGTCCCTTCCTCTGAGCAGTACTTC. As protein: CASSLDPVPSSEQYF.

The chain has TRBV18 and TRBJ1-2; D gene uncertain. Germline CDR1 is KGHSH and CDR2 is LQKENI. The V end was cut by 2 bases, the J end by 8 bases, with 12 bases between. This CDR3 comprises 13 residues. This CDR3 reads CASSPDDTRGYTF. The DNA for the CDR3 is TGTGCCAGCTCACCAGACGACACCCGGGGCTACACCTTC.

The rearrangement links TRBV9 to TRBJ1-1; tentatively, D is TRBD1 (6 bases). Trimming took off 5 bases at V and 3 bases at J, with 11 bases between the two ends. CDR3 length equals 13 residues. Germline CDR1 and CDR2: SGDLS and YYNGEE. The CDR3 here is CASSQGIDTEAFF. The CDR3 coding sequence is TGTGCCAGCAGTCAGGGGATTGACACTGAAGCTTTCTTT.

This clone has only a few counts. This chain links TRBV15 with TRBJ1-3, with 8 bases matching TRBD1. V was clipped by 5 bases and J by 0 bases; unmatched bases: 9. The germline V gene has CDR1 LNHNV and CDR2 YYDKDF (reference sequence). CDR3 length: 17 amino acids. As DNA, the CDR3 is TGTGCCACCAGCTTCGGACAGGGCTTTCTCTCTGGAAACACCATATATTTT. It encodes CATSFGQGFLSGNTIYF.

This sequence joins TRBV27 and TRBJ2-5; 7 bases map to TRBD2. The junction had 9 bases not matched to a gene; V was cut back by 6 bases and J by 2 bases. The length of the CDR3 is 15 residues. The germline V gene encodes CDR1 MNHEY and CDR2 SMNVEV (reference sequence). The CDR3 DNA sequence: TGTGCCAGCAGAACCCATACGGGAGGTCAAGAGACCCAGTACTTC. Protein product: CASRTHTGGQETQYF.

This clone was seen at least ten times. Additional DNA sequences in this sample encode the identical CDR3. The chain uses TRBV4-3 and TRBJ2-1; D might be TRBD1 (6 bases). The germline gives CDR1 LGHNA, CDR2 YSLEER. This CDR3 has 15 residues. V gave up 1 base and J gave up 6 bases, with 13 bases separating them. CDR3 sequence (DNA): TGCGCCAGCAGCCAAGGGCAGGGGTGGGGCAATGAGCAGTTCTTC. Its translation is CASSQGQGWGNEQFF.

The J gene is TRBJ2-2, the V gene TRBV7-9; D unclear. V was shortened by 3 bases and J by 3 bases, with 14 bases between the two germline ends. In germline, CDR1 is SEHNR, CDR2 FQNEAQ (reference sequence). This CDR3 has 16 residues. The CDR3 reads CASSLPTLLDTGELFF. The CDR3 nucleotides are TGTGCCAGCAGCTTGCCCACTCTACTTGACACCGGGGAGCTGTTTTTT.

This clone occurred many times. The chain joins TRBV7-2 to TRBJ1-1, with 8 bases identical to TRBD1. V gave up 1 base and J gave up 0 bases; unmatched junction bases: 4. The CDR3 runs to 16 residues. Germline CDR1 reads SGHTA; CDR2 reads FQGNSA. CDR3: CASSLGRGRMNTEAFF. CDR3 bases: TGTGCCAGCAGCTTAGGCAGGGGGCGGATGAACACTGAAGCTTTCTTT.

The chain joins TRBV6-5 to TRBJ1-2; D is unclear. CDR1 is MNHEY and CDR2 is SVGAGI in the germline V gene. Between the trimmed V and J ends, which lost 4 bases and 8 bases, there was a span of 14 bases. This CDR3 has 13 residues. The DNA for the CDR3 is TGTGCCAGCAGTTTAACCCCCCTATCGGGCTACACCTTC. This translates into CASSLTPLSGYTF.

The rearrangement uses TRBV27 and TRBJ1-5; maybe TRBD1 (5 bases). CDR3 size: 17 residues. Germline lookup yields CDR1 MNHEY and CDR2 SMNVEV (reference sequence). V was shortened by 0 bases and J by 1 base, with 13 bases between the two germline ends. CDR3 sequence: CASSLSASGGSNQPQHF. The CDR3 DNA reads as TGTGCCAGCAGTTTATCGGCAAGTGGGGGGAGCAATCAGCCCCAGCATTTT.

The V gene is TRBV11-2, the J gene TRBJ2-7, with 7 positions matching TRBD1. Germline CDR1 reads SGHAT; CDR2 reads FQNNGV. Trimming took 5 bases from V and 2 from J; bases not matched to a gene: 9. The CDR3 has 15 amino acids. In DNA, the CDR3 is TGTGCCAGCAGCCTAGGGGGCTCTATTGCCTACGAGCAGTACTTC. This encodes CASSLGGSIAYEQYF.

This chain links TRBV7-8 with TRBJ2-7; D is undetermined. Germline V lookup: CDR1 SGHVS, CDR2 FQNEAQ. The ends were cut back, 7 bases at V and 3 bases at J, with 7 bases in the middle. The CDR3 is 11 residues long. CDR3 in amino acids: CASKSIYEQYF. The CDR3 DNA sequence: TGTGCCAGCAAGAGCATCTACGAGCAGTACTTC.

V is TRBV29-1 and J is TRBJ1-3; D call uncertain. The CDR3 runs to 11 residues. Germline CDR1 reads SQVTM; CDR2 reads ANQGSEA. CDR3 loop: CGGGSGNTIYF. The DNA for the CDR3 is TGCGGAGGAGGCTCTGGAAACACCATATATTTT. The full variable domain, completed using reference TRBV29-1 and TRBJ1-3, is SAVISQKPSRDICQRGTSLTIQCQVDSQVTMMFWYRQQPGQSLTLIATANQGSEATYESGFVIDKFPISRPNLTFSTLTVSNMSPEDSSIYLCGGGSGNTIYFGEGSWLTVV.

The chain links TRBV24-1 to TRBJ2-5; no clear D. Germline V lookup: CDR1 KGHDR, CDR2 SFDVKD. V lost 2 bases, J lost 3 bases, and 12 bases lay in between. This CDR3 has 15 amino acids. The CDR3 DNA sequence: TGTGCCACCAGTGATTCCCGATCCCGAGAAGAGACCCAGTACTTC. Translated, it gives CATSDSRSREETQYF.

The CDR3, as DNA: TGTGCCAGCAGTCCTGACAAAGATCAGCCCCAGCATTTT. Its protein is CASSPDKDQPQHF. The rearrangement links TRBV7-9 to TRBJ1-5; D gene unclear. Per germline, CDR1 SEHNR and CDR2 FQNEAQ (reference sequence). The CDR3 consists of 13 residues. V shed 6 bases and J shed 5 bases, with 11 bases lying between them.